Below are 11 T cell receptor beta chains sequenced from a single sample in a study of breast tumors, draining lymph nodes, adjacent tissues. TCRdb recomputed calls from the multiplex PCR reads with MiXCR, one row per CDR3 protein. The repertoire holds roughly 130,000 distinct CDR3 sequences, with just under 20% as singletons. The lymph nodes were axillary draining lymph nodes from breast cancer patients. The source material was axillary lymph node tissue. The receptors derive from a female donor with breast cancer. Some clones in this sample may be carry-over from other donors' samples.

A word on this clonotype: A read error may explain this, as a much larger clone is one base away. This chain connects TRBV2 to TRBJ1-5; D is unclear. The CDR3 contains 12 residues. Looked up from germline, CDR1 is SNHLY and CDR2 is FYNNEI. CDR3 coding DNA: TGTGCCAGCAGTGTCCTGCAACAGCCCCGGCATTTT. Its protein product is CASSVLQQPRHF.

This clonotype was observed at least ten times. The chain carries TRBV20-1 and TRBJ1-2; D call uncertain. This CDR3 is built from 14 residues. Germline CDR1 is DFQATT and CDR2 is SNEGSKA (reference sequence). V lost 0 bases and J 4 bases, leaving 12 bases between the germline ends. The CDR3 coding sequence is TGCAGTGCTAGAGACAACCGACGGGTCTATGGCTACACCTTC. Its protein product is CSARDNRRVYGYTF.

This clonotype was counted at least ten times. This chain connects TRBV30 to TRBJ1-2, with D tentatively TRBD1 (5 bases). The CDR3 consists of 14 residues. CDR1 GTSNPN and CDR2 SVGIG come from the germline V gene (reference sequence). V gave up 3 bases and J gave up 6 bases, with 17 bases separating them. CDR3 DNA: TGTGCCTGGAGCCTCGAGGGGCGGGGTAATGGCTACACCTTC. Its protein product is CAWSLEGRGNGYTF.

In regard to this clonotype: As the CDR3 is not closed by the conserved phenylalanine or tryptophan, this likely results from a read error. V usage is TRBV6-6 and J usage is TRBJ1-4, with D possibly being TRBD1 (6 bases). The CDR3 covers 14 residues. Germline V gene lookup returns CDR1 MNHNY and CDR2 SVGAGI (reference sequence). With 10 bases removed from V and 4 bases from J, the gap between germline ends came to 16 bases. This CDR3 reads CATRPDRDNEKLFL. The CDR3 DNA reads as TGTGCCACCCGACCGGACAGAGATAATGAAAAACTGTTTTTA.

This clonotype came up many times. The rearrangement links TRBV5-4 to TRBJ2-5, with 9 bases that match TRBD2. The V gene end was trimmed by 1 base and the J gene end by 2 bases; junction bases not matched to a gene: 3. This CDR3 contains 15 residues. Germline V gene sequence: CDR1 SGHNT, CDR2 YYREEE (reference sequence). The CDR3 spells CASSLWLAGQETQYF. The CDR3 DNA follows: TGTGCCAGCAGCTTGTGGCTAGCGGGGCAAGAGACCCAGTACTTC.

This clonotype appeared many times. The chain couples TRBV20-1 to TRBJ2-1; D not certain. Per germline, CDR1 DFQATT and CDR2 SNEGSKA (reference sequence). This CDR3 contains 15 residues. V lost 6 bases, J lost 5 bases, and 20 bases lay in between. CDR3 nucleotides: TGCAGTGCCCCAAAGGGAATTCCCGCTCACAATGAGCAGTTCTTC. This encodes CSAPKGIPAHNEQFF.

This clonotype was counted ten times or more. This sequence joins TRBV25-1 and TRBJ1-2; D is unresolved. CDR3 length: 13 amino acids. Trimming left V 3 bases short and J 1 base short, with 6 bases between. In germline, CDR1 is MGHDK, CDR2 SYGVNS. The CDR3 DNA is TGTGCCAGCAGTGACCCTATTAACTATGGCTACACCTTC. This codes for CASSDPINYGYTF.

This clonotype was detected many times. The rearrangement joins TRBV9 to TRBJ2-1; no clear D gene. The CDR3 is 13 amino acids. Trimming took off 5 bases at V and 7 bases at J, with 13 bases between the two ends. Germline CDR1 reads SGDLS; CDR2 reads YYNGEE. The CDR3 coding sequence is TGTGCCAGCAGTTCTCTGGGCTGGAATGAGCAGTTCTTC. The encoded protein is CASSSLGWNEQFF.

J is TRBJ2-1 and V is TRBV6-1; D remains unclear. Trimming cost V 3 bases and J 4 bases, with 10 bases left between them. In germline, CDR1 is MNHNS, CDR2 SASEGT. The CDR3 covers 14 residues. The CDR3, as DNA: TGTGCCAGCAGTGACAGGTATTCTTACAATGAGCAGTTCTTC. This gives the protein CASSDRYSYNEQFF.

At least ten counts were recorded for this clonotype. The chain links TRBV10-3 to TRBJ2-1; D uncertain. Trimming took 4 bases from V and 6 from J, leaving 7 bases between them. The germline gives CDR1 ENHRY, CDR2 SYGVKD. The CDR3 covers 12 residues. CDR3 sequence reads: CAISVDPNEQFF. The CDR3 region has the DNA TGTGCCATCAGTGTTGACCCCAATGAGCAGTTCTTC.

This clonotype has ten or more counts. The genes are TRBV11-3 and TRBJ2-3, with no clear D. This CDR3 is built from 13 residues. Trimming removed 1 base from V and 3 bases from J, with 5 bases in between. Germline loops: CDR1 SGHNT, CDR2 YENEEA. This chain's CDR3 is CASSLVPTDTQYF. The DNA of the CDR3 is TGTGCCAGCAGCTTAGTCCCAACAGATACGCAGTATTTT.